This T cell receptor (beta chain) was captured by sequencing in a study of vaccination and CD4 T cells after COVID-19. Overall study: Recovered patients in the cohort numbered six men and four women, two of them Hispanic. According to the study, participants were given two doses of BNT162b2 or mRNA-1273 vaccine. The stimulus for the cells was overlapping spike peptides derived from SARS-CoV-2, HCoV-NL63, HCoV-OC43 and HCoV-229E.

Noted treatment: roughly 10-day PBMC culture with coronavirus spike peptide pools or control peptides (ViraFEST assay). Sequencing of DNA taken from cultured CD4+ T cells relied on the Oncomine TCR Beta short-read assay. TCRdb independently ran MiXCR on the PCR reads; one entry per CDR3 protein. The table includes 15,000 or so distinct CDR3 sequences, 50% detected once. CDR1 and CDR2 from the germline V gene are DFQATT and SNEGSKA (reference sequence). Trimming at V came to 5 bases and at J to 4 bases, leaving 13 bases not matched to a gene. The CDR3 has 16 amino acids. Turning to this clonotype: The antigen is not known. Lacking the conserved final phenylalanine or tryptophan, this CDR3 likely reflects a read error.

This receptor was identified in a human donor who had recovered from COVID-19. Input material: CD4+ T cells from blood, cultured in vitro. The rearrangement uses TRBV20-1 and TRBJ2-1; 8 bases are shared with TRBD2. CDR3 nucleotides: TGCAGTGCTGAAAAACCGGGACTAGGGGAATACAATGAGCAGTTCTCC. It codes for CSAEKPGLGEYNEQFS.